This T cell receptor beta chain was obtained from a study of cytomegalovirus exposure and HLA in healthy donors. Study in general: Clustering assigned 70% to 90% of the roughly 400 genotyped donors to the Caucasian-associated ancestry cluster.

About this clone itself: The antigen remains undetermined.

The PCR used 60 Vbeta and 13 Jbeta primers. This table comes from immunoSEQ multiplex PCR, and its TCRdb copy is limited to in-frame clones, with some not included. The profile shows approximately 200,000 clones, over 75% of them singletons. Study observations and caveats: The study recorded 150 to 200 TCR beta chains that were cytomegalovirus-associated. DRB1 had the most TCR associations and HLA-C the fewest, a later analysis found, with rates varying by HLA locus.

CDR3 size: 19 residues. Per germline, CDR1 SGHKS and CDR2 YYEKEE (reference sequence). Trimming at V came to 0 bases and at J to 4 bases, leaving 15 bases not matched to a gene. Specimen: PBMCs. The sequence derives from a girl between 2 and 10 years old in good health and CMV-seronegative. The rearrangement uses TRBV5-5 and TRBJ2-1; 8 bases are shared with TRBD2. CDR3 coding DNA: TGTGCCAGCAGCTTGGAGCGAGGGACTAGTGGTTCCACATACAATGAGCAGTTCTTC. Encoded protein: CASSLERGTSGSTYNEQFF.